Below, 13 T cell receptor beta chains from the same sample are listed, as sequenced in a study of shared T cell receptors in the human thymus (dated by TCRdb to the early 2020s). Receptor amplification or capture employed the immunoSEQ multiplex PCR assay. TCRdb's version of the immuneACCESS table is confined to in-frame rearrangements and falls short of the full clone set. An unresolved V gene accounts for under half of the shortfall where checked; the remainder is of unknown origin. Here the sample has fewer than 700,000 clones; approximately 87% occur a single time. Together, the top ten hold 0.01% of the sample. Separately, the same data were catalogued under a study of human thymus T cells.

Sequencing was done on a sample of thymocytes. The receptor set was obtained from a boy under two years old with a congenital heart defect. Donor details come from another sample of the same person, matched by shared clones.

Only a few counts were recorded for this clone. This rearrangement joins TRBV15 to TRBJ2-7, with D possibly being TRBD2 (5 bases). The germline CDR1 and CDR2 sequences are LNHNV and YYDKDF (reference sequence). The CDR3 consists of 14 residues. The V and J ends lost 1 base and 1 base respectively, with 8 bases between them. The CDR3 DNA reads TGTGCCACCAGCAGAGCCGGGGAGTCCTACGAGCAGTACTTC. Residues: CATSRAGESYEQYF.

The genes are TRBV28 and TRBJ1-1, with TRBD1 matching over 7 bases. The CDR3 loop spans 17 amino acids. After removal of 0 bases from V and 4 bases from J, the junction contained 11 bases not matched to a gene. Germline CDR1 reads MDHEN; CDR2 reads SYDVKM. The CDR3 protein is CASSLWAPSDRPTEAFF. The CDR3 coding sequence is TGTGCCAGCAGTTTATGGGCCCCCTCGGACAGGCCCACTGAAGCTTTCTTT.

This chain joins TRBV4-1 and TRBJ2-3, with D possibly being TRBD2 (6 bases). The CDR3 is 15 residues long. The V gene lost 1 base and the J gene lost 3 bases, with 11 bases spanning the gap. CDR1 is MGHRA and CDR2 is YSYEKL in the germline V gene. The CDR3 DNA sequence: TGCGCCAGCAGCCAAGCCGGGAGACGGACAGATACGCAGTATTTT. Its protein is CASSQAGRRTDTQYF.

This chain connects TRBV27 to TRBJ2-2; D uncertain. The CDR3 covers 13 residues. Germline CDR1 reads MNHEY; CDR2 reads SMNVEV (reference sequence). Trimming removed 5 bases at V and 7 bases at J, with 11 bases between. CDR3 bases: TGTGCCAGCAGTCCTAGGTCTGTCGGGGAGCTGTTTTTT. This gives the protein CASSPRSVGELFF.

CDR3 protein: CASRQGIMREKLFF. The CDR3 DNA is TGTGCCAGCAGGCAGGGTATAATGCGGGAAAAACTGTTTTTT. The rearrangement joins TRBV6-1 to TRBJ1-4; D perhaps matches TRBD1 (5 bases). The V gene's germline CDR1 is MNHNS and CDR2 SASEGT. This CDR3 has 14 amino acids. V was shortened by 6 bases and J by 8 bases, with 16 bases between the two germline ends.

The chain employs TRBV4-2 and TRBJ2-5; TRBD2 aligns across 15 bases. Trimming at V came to 0 bases and at J to 5 bases, leaving 7 bases not matched to a gene. Germline-derived CDR1 and CDR2 are LGHNA and YNFKEQ. The CDR3 covers 18 residues. CDR3 coding DNA: TGTGCCAGCAGCCAAGAGCGGACTAGCGGGAGGGTGGGGGAGACCCAGTACTTC. This gives the protein CASSQERTSGRVGETQYF.

J is TRBJ2-5 and V is TRBV5-1; 9 bases agree with TRBD2. The V gene's germline CDR1 is SGHRS and CDR2 YFSETQ. The CDR3 is 16 residues long. Trimming took 5 bases from V and 3 from J; bases not matched to a gene: 11. The CDR3, as DNA: TGCGCCAGCAGACCCCTGATGGTAGCGGGAGAAGAGACCCAGTACTTC. It codes for CASRPLMVAGEETQYF.

The chain joins TRBV4-3 to TRBJ1-1, with D maybe TRBD1 (6 bases). CDR3 length: 16 amino acids. Trimming left V 0 bases short and J 2 bases short, with 13 bases between. Germline V gene data show CDR1 as LGHNA and CDR2 as YSLEER. The CDR3 reads CASSQDSSRGNTEAFF. The DNA for the CDR3 is TGCGCCAGCAGCCAAGATTCGAGCAGGGGAAACACTGAAGCTTTCTTT.

This clone has more than one count but fewer than ten. The chain uses TRBV14 and TRBJ2-2; 13 nucleotides agree with TRBD2. Trimming at V came to 5 bases and at J to 7 bases, leaving 4 bases not matched to a gene. The CDR3 totals 15 residues. CDR1 and CDR2 from the germline V gene are SGHDN and FVKESK. This CDR3 is CASSGTSGTSGELFF. CDR3 in DNA: TGTGCCAGCAGCGGGACTAGCGGGACGAGCGGGGAGCTGTTTTTT.

The genes are TRBV9 and TRBJ1-3; D is unresolved. V gave up 3 bases and J gave up 0 bases, with 16 bases separating them. The CDR3 totals 17 residues. Per germline, CDR1 SGDLS and CDR2 YYNGEE. CDR3 residues: CASSADKTFSSGNTIYF. CDR3 DNA sequence: TGTGCCAGCAGCGCCGACAAGACATTTAGCTCTGGAAACACCATATATTTT.

This chain links TRBV28 with TRBJ2-7, with D perhaps given as TRBD1 or TRBD2 (9 bases each). In germline, CDR1 is MDHEN, CDR2 SYDVKM. Trimming removed 6 bases at V and 0 bases at J, with 24 bases between. The CDR3 loop spans 18 amino acids. CDR3 region: CASRTQGADSGSSYEQYF. The CDR3 DNA reads as TGTGCCAGCAGAACACAGGGGGCAGATAGCGGGAGCTCCTACGAGCAGTACTTC.

The chain has TRBV4-3 and TRBJ2-1, with 10 bases that match TRBD2. Per the germline V gene, CDR1 is LGHNA and CDR2 is YSLEER. The CDR3 is 17 amino acids. V gave up 0 bases and J gave up 2 bases; unmatched junction bases: 4. The CDR3, as DNA: TGCGCCAGCAGCCAAGATCTGAGCGGGAGGGCCTACAATGAGCAGTTCTTC. Amino acid sequence: CASSQDLSGRAYNEQFF.

About this clone itself: The sample holds other DNA sequences that translate to the same CDR3. The V call is TRBV4-2, the J call TRBJ2-2; 10 nucleotides align to TRBD2. The CDR3 covers 17 residues. Germline CDR1 LGHNA, CDR2 YNFKEQ. Trimming removed 0 bases from V and 3 bases from J; junction bases left unmatched: 4. The CDR3 nucleotides are TGTGCCAGCAGCCAAGATAGCACTAGCGGGGACACCGGGGAGCTGTTTTTT. Translation: CASSQDSTSGDTGELFF.